What follows are 28 T cell receptor beta chains derived from one specimen sequenced in a study of CD8+ T cells in alopecia areata. As the sequencing template, cDNA was produced by extracting RNA and reverse transcribing it. Produced via immunoSEQ multiplex PCR; TCRdb's table is partial and in-frame only. The repertoire has some 190,000 clones, 45% to 65% of them found once; the top ten carry approximately 0.69%. Treatment described: oral pan-JAK inhibitor, 5-10 mg twice daily. This sample comprised CD4+ T cells sorted from blood, obtained at week 4, from a patient treated with tofacitinib. These receptors all come from a human donor with alopecia areata.

The chain employs TRBV4-1 and TRBJ1-3; D is unclear. This CDR3 region has 13 residues. Germline V lookup: CDR1 MGHRA, CDR2 YSYEKL. With 5 bases removed from V and 6 bases from J, the gap between germline ends came to 11 bases. In DNA form, the CDR3 reads TGCGCCAGCAGCTTTACTCCTCTAAACACCATATATTTT. This translates into CASSFTPLNTIYF.

The chain carries TRBV5-1 and TRBJ2-4; D is perhaps TRBD2 (6 bases). The CDR3 runs 15 residues. The V gene lost 0 bases and the J gene lost 7 bases, with 14 bases spanning the gap. The germline V gene encodes CDR1 SGHRS and CDR2 YFSETQ. This CDR3 reads CASSLVARDFNIQYF. CDR3 nucleotide sequence: TGCGCCAGCAGCTTGGTTGCGAGGGACTTCAACATTCAGTACTTC.

The chain is built from TRBV30 and TRBJ2-6; D is unclear. The CDR3 covers 14 residues. V lost 3 bases, J lost 2 bases, and 8 bases lay in between. CDR1 GTSNPN and CDR2 SVGIG come from the germline V gene (reference sequence). CDR3 sequence reads: CAWSRSAGANVLTF. The CDR3, as DNA: TGTGCCTGGAGCCGAAGCGCTGGGGCCAACGTCCTGACTTTC.

This clone was seen more than once but under ten times. This chain uses TRBV7-8 with TRBJ2-7; a possible D gene is TRBD2 (6 bases). The germline V gene has CDR1 SGHVS and CDR2 FQNEAQ. The CDR3 covers 16 residues. Trimming removed 5 bases at V and 2 bases at J, with 19 bases between. This CDR3 reads CASSPGRSSATYEQYF. The DNA for the CDR3 is TGTGCCAGCAGCCCAGGGAGGTCTAGCGCTACCTACGAGCAGTACTTC.

For the CDR3, the DNA is TGTGCCAGCAGTGAACCCAACTATGGCTACACCTTC. This encodes CASSEPNYGYTF. V is TRBV25-1 and J is TRBJ1-2; D not certain. The V gene's germline CDR1 is MGHDK and CDR2 SYGVNS. CDR3 length equals 12 residues. V lost 2 bases and J 2 bases, leaving 3 bases between the germline ends.

V is TRBV6-5 and J is TRBJ2-6; D is unresolved. The germline gives CDR1 MNHEY, CDR2 SVGAGI. Trimming cost V 4 bases and J 4 bases, with 8 bases left between them. This CDR3 has 14 amino acids. CDR3: CASSSSAGANVLTF. The CDR3 DNA reads TGTGCCAGCAGTTCCTCTGCAGGGGCCAACGTCCTGACTTTC.

The chain recombines TRBV30 with TRBJ1-5; a possible D gene is TRBD1 (5 bases). The V end was cut by 3 bases, the J end by 3 bases, with 12 bases between. Per the germline V gene, CDR1 is GTSNPN and CDR2 is SVGIG (reference sequence). The CDR3 runs to 14 residues. CDR3 DNA sequence: TGTGCCTGGAGCGGCGGCAGGGACAATCAGCCCCAGCATTTT. Amino acid sequence: CAWSGGRDNQPQHF.

V and J are TRBV15 and TRBJ2-7, with TRBD1 matching over 9 bases. V shed 3 bases, J shed 5 bases, and the junction held 2 bases outside the gene matches. The CDR3 is made up of 13 amino acids. Looked up from germline, CDR1 is LNHNV and CDR2 is YYDKDF (reference sequence). The CDR3 loop is CATSRDRGHEQYF. The CDR3 bases are TGTGCCACCAGCAGGGACAGGGGCCACGAGCAGTACTTC.

In this sample, this clone turned up a few times. DNA for the CDR3: TGTGCCTGGGGGGACACAAACACCGGGGAGCTGTTTTTT. Translation: CAWGDTNTGELFF. The chain carries TRBV30 and TRBJ2-2; maybe TRBD1 (6 bases). The germline V and J ends were trimmed by 5 bases and 2 bases, with 9 bases remaining between them. This CDR3 contains 13 residues. Germline values: CDR1 GTSNPN, CDR2 SVGIG (reference sequence).

The chain employs TRBV25-1 and TRBJ2-5; 10 bases agree with TRBD1. The CDR3 covers 15 residues. V was clipped by 5 bases and J by 5 bases; unmatched bases: 8. From germline, CDR1 is MGHDK and CDR2 SYGVNS. For the CDR3, the DNA is TGTGCCAGCAGTCCCCGGACAGGGGGAGGCGAGACCCAGTACTTC. It is translated as CASSPRTGGGETQYF. Based on the CDR3 plus reference TRBV25-1 and TRBJ2-5, the full variable domain is EADIYQTPRYLVIGTGKKITLECSQTMGHDKMYWYQQDPGMELHLIHYSYGVNSTEKGDLSSESTVSRIRTEHFPLTLESARPSHTSQYLCASSPRTGGGETQYFGPGTRLLVL.

The chain joins TRBV5-1 to TRBJ2-7; TRBD2 matches 10 bases. The J segment lost 6 bases and the V segment lost 3 bases, leaving 6 bases of the junction unmatched. Germline lookup yields CDR1 SGHRS and CDR2 YFSETQ. The CDR3 loop spans 14 amino acids. In DNA form, the CDR3 reads TGCGCCAGCAGCTCACAACTAGCGGGAAGCGAGCAGTACTTC. It is translated as CASSSQLAGSEQYF.

The chain has TRBV2 and TRBJ2-1; 10 nucleotides match TRBD1. Germline CDR1 and CDR2: SNHLY and FYNNEI. This CDR3 has 16 amino acids. The J segment lost 1 base and the V segment lost 6 bases, leaving 6 bases of the junction unmatched. The CDR3 DNA reads as TGTGCCAGCAGGAAGGGACAGGGGATTTCCTACAATGAGCAGTTCTTC. Amino acids: CASRKGQGISYNEQFF.

The J gene is TRBJ1-5, the V gene TRBV5-1; TRBD1 might be the D (6 bases). The V gene lost 7 bases and the J gene lost 7 bases, with 24 bases spanning the gap. The CDR3 is 16 amino acids. Per germline, CDR1 SGHRS and CDR2 YFSETQ. In DNA form, the CDR3 reads TGCGCCAGCGCGGCAGGGGTCCCGGGTGCGGGCCAGCCCCAGCATTTT. It specifies CASAAGVPGAGQPQHF.

V gene TRBV4-1 combines with J gene TRBJ2-7; 7 bases are a match to TRBD2. Trimming removed 1 base from V and 1 base from J; junction bases left unmatched: 13. Germline lookup yields CDR1 MGHRA and CDR2 YSYEKL. The CDR3 is made up of 18 amino acids. Written as DNA, the CDR3 is TGCGCCAGCAGCCAAGGGGGGAGGGTTCGGGACGCATCCTACGAGCAGTACTTC. This codes for CASSQGGRVRDASYEQYF.

This clone has more than one count but fewer than ten. This chain connects TRBV27 to TRBJ2-3; D gene uncertain. This CDR3 is 14 amino acids long. The germline V gene encodes CDR1 MNHEY and CDR2 SMNVEV (reference sequence). V lost 1 base, J lost 6 bases, and 11 bases lay in between. The CDR3 loop is CASSLWFRADTQYF. The CDR3, as DNA: TGTGCCAGCAGTTTATGGTTTCGGGCGGATACGCAGTATTTT.

V and J are TRBV29-1 and TRBJ1-4; 7 nucleotides agree with TRBD1. Germline V gives CDR1 SQVTM, CDR2 ANQGSEA. This CDR3 region has 13 residues. J was trimmed by 8 bases and V by 6 bases; bases with no gene match: 9. This CDR3 is CSVATGAREKLFF. CDR3 bases: TGCAGCGTGGCAACAGGGGCCAGGGAAAAACTGTTTTTT.

The chain joins TRBV7-2 to TRBJ2-7, with TRBD2 as a possible D gene (5 bases). CDR3 length: 15 residues. V lost 3 bases to trimming and J lost 3 bases, with 15 bases between them. From germline, CDR1 is SGHTA and CDR2 FQGNSA. The CDR3 reads CASSFPDLARYEQYF. The DNA of the CDR3 is TGTGCCAGCAGCTTCCCGGACTTGGCCCGCTACGAGCAGTACTTC. The full variable domain, with the rest looked up from reference TRBV7-2 and TRBJ2-7, is GAGVSQSPSNKVTEKGKDVELRCDPISGHTALYWYRQSLGQGLEFLIYFQGNSAPDKSGLPSDRFSAERTGGSVSTLTIQRTQQEDSAVYLCASSFPDLARYEQYFGPGTRLTVT.

The chain recombines TRBV5-1 with TRBJ2-1, with D possibly being TRBD1 or TRBD2 (5 bases each). The V gene lost 6 bases and the J gene lost 4 bases, with 17 bases spanning the gap. Germline V gene sequence: CDR1 SGHRS, CDR2 YFSETQ. The CDR3 loop spans 15 amino acids. CDR3 bases: TGCGCCAGCACTAGCTTGGGGGATCAATACAATGAGCAGTTCTTC. Its protein product is CASTSLGDQYNEQFF.

The chain joins TRBV30 to TRBJ2-2, with a tentative D call TRBD1 (6 bases). This CDR3 is built from 13 residues. V was clipped by 5 bases and J by 1 base, with 8 bases between them. The V gene's germline CDR1 is GTSNPN and CDR2 SVGIG (reference sequence). This chain's CDR3 is CAWSTGNTGELFF. DNA of the CDR3: TGTGCCTGGTCGACAGGGAACACCGGGGAGCTGTTTTTT.

This chain joins TRBV20-1 and TRBJ1-4; D is unresolved. The CDR3 consists of 11 residues. V shed 7 bases and J shed 0 bases, with 3 bases lying between them. Per germline, CDR1 DFQATT and CDR2 SNEGSKA (reference sequence). The CDR3: CSVTTNEKLFF. In DNA, the CDR3 is TGCAGTGTGACAACTAATGAAAAACTGTTTTTT.

The count of this clone is one. The chain employs TRBV30 and TRBJ2-1, with a weak D call TRBD2 (6 bases). The V end was cut by 1 base, the J end by 7 bases, with 8 bases between. The length of the CDR3 is 12 residues. CDR1 is GTSNPN and CDR2 is SVGIG in the germline V gene (reference sequence). CDR3 residues: CAWSGGENEQFF. CDR3 nucleotides: TGTGCCTGGAGTGGCGGGGAGAATGAGCAGTTCTTC.

V is TRBV7-3 and J is TRBJ2-3, with D unclear. V shed 5 bases and J shed 4 bases, with 10 bases lying between them. Germline CDR1 is SGHTA and CDR2 is FQGTGA. The CDR3 consists of 13 residues. The CDR3 loop reads CASSRAVSDTQYF. CDR3 nucleotide sequence: TGTGCCAGCAGCAGAGCAGTCTCAGATACGCAGTATTTT.

This chain joins TRBV5-1 and TRBJ2-6; perhaps TRBD1 as D (6 bases). Trimming took off 6 bases at V and 0 bases at J, with 16 bases between the two ends. Germline V gene lookup returns CDR1 SGHRS and CDR2 YFSETQ. The CDR3 loop spans 17 amino acids. CDR3 nucleotide sequence: TGCGCCAGCAAAAGGGACACATCAAGCTCTGGGGCCAACGTCCTGACTTTC. This translates into CASKRDTSSSGANVLTF.

The chain has TRBV9 and TRBJ2-5, with D perhaps matching TRBD2 (6 bases). V lost 5 bases and J 4 bases, leaving 15 bases between the germline ends. Germline V gene lookup returns CDR1 SGDLS and CDR2 YYNGEE. CDR3 size: 14 residues. The CDR3 DNA follows: TGTGCCAGCAGTATCGGGGGATTAGGAGAGACCCAGTACTTC. This codes for CASSIGGLGETQYF.

The chain links TRBV29-1 to TRBJ2-7; TRBD2 matches at 13 bases. The germline CDR1 and CDR2 sequences are SQVTM and ANQGSEA. The junction had 3 bases not matched to a gene; V was cut back by 6 bases and J by 1 base. The CDR3 consists of 14 residues. CDR3 sequence (DNA): TGCAGCGTAGGGACTAGCGGGATGTCCTACGAGCAGTACTTC. Translating gives CSVGTSGMSYEQYF.

The chain links TRBV4-2 to TRBJ1-5; D possibly corresponds to TRBD1 (6 bases). The CDR3 sequence is 15 residues long. V was shortened by 3 bases and J by 7 bases, with 16 bases between the two germline ends. Per germline, CDR1 LGHNA and CDR2 YNFKEQ. The CDR3 DNA is TGTGCCAGCAGCCAGCAGAACAGGGTCGAACAGCCCCAGCATTTT. Amino acids: CASSQQNRVEQPQHF.

The chain uses TRBV29-1 and TRBJ2-7; 9 bases align to TRBD2. This CDR3 comprises 13 residues. Trimming took 7 bases from V and 9 from J; bases not matched to a gene: 13. The germline CDR1 and CDR2 sequences are SQVTM and ANQGSEA. DNA of the CDR3: TGCAGCGGAACGACTAGCGGAGGCCAGGGGCAGTACTTC. As protein: CSGTTSGGQGQYF.

The chain combines TRBV29-1 with TRBJ2-2, with D possibly TRBD2 on 6 matching bases. Trimming removed 4 bases at V and 5 bases at J, with 11 bases between. The CDR3 spans 13 residues. Germline values: CDR1 SQVTM, CDR2 ANQGSEA. The CDR3 region is CSVVVSGTGELFF. The CDR3 nucleotides read TGCAGCGTTGTCGTTAGCGGAACCGGGGAGCTGTTTTTT.